Presented here are 23 T cell receptor beta chains from one specimen sequenced in a study of cytomegalovirus exposure and HLA in healthy donors. Primers for the PCR totalled 60 Vbeta and 13 Jbeta. Sequencing used immunoSEQ multiplex PCR; TCRdb keeps in-frame clones, though not all of them. The sample lists around 210,000 clones, 65% to 85% seen once, with 1.7% in the top ten. The source material was PBMCs. Receptors originate from a man aged 50-60 years in good health and CMV-seronegative.

This chain uses TRBV29-1 with TRBJ2-3; 7 bases map to TRBD1. This CDR3 spans 14 amino acids. Germline trimming cut 7 bases from V and 6 bases from J; bases unmatched to any gene: 13. CDR1 SQVTM and CDR2 ANQGSEA come from the germline V gene. DNA of the CDR3: TGCAGCGCCAAGACAGGGACCACCTCGGATACGCAGTATTTT. It is translated as CSAKTGTTSDTQYF.

This clone showed up just a few times. This chain uses TRBV7-9 with TRBJ2-5; 7 bases match TRBD1. The trim removed 4 bases at V and 3 bases at J, leaving 5 bases unmatched. The CDR3 loop spans 14 amino acids. CDR1 SEHNR and CDR2 FQNEAQ come from the germline V gene (reference sequence). CDR3 residues: CASSSGQKKETQYF. CDR3 coding DNA: TGTGCCAGCAGCTCGGGACAGAAGAAAGAGACCCAGTACTTC. The entire variable domain, with the rest obtained from reference TRBV7-9 and TRBJ2-5, is as follows: DTGVSQNPRHKITKRGQNVTFRCDPISEHNRLYWYRQTLGQGPEFLTYFQNEAQLEKSRLLSDRFSAERPKGSFSTLEIQRTEQGDSAMYLCASSSGQKKETQYFGPGTRLLVL.

The V and J genes are TRBV5-1 and TRBJ2-5; perhaps TRBD2 as D (6 bases). CDR1 SGHRS and CDR2 YFSETQ come from the germline V gene. The CDR3 totals 14 residues. Trimming took 4 bases from V and 1 from J, leaving 11 bases between them. The CDR3 loop reads CASSPGSGQETQYF. The CDR3, as DNA: TGCGCCAGCAGCCCGGGTAGCGGCCAAGAGACCCAGTACTTC.

The gene calls are TRBV30 and TRBJ1-2; D remains unclear. The CDR3 runs to 11 residues. Germline V gene sequence: CDR1 GTSNPN, CDR2 SVGIG (reference sequence). The germline V and J ends were trimmed by 8 bases and 2 bases, with 9 bases remaining between them. This CDR3 reads CAVLENYGYTF. For the CDR3, the DNA is TGTGCCGTGTTGGAGAACTATGGCTACACCTTC. Based on the CDR3 plus reference TRBV30 and TRBJ1-2, the full variable domain is SQTIHQWPATLVQPVGSPLSLECTVEGTSNPNLYWYRQAAGRGLQLLFYSVGIGQISSEVPQNLSASRPQDRQFILSSKKLLLSDSGFYLCAVLENYGYTFGSGTRLTVV.

This clone was counted once. The chain uses TRBV6-1 and TRBJ1-1, with D perhaps matching TRBD1 (6 bases). The V end was cut by 8 bases, the J end by 2 bases, with 9 bases between. The CDR3 contains 12 residues. Germline lookup yields CDR1 MNHNS and CDR2 SASEGT. In DNA, the CDR3 is TGTGCCAGCGGACAGAGTAACACTGAAGCTTTCTTT. It specifies CASGQSNTEAFF.

This chain joins TRBV6-6 and TRBJ2-1; 9 nucleotides line up with TRBD2. CDR3 length: 15 residues. V trimming: 6 bases; J trimming: 9 bases; junction bases outside the gene matches: 12. Per the germline V gene, CDR1 is MNHNY and CDR2 is SVGAGI (reference sequence). CDR3 sequence: CASRHGREGSGEQFF. The CDR3 DNA is TGTGCCAGCAGACACGGGCGGGAGGGTTCCGGTGAGCAGTTCTTC.

This clone was picked up one time. V is TRBV7-9 and J is TRBJ2-7; D perhaps matches TRBD1 (5 bases). V lost 4 bases to trimming and J lost 6 bases, with 10 bases between them. This CDR3 region has 12 residues. Germline V gene data show CDR1 as SEHNR and CDR2 as FQNEAQ (reference sequence). CDR3 protein: CASSWLGVEQYF. The CDR3 bases are TGTGCCAGCAGCTGGTTAGGGGTCGAGCAGTACTTC.

The genes are TRBV5-1 and TRBJ2-7; 9 positions match TRBD1. This CDR3 is built from 14 residues. The germline CDR1 and CDR2 sequences are SGHRS and YFSETQ. V lost 2 bases, J lost 6 bases, and 6 bases stayed unmatched. The CDR3 coding sequence is TGCGCCAGCAGCTTCCCGGGACAGGGAACCGAGCAGTACTTC. Its protein is CASSFPGQGTEQYF.

This chain joins TRBV6-5 and TRBJ2-3, with TRBD2 identical over 8 bases. From germline, CDR1 is MNHEY and CDR2 SVGAGI. The CDR3 loop spans 15 amino acids. Losses at the gene ends were 2 bases for V and 0 bases for J; bases not matched to a gene: 1. CDR3 nucleotide sequence: TGTGCCAGCAGTTACCCGGGGGGGAGCACAGATACGCAGTATTTT. It specifies CASSYPGGSTDTQYF.

This clone is a singleton in its sample. The rearrangement uses TRBV5-1 and TRBJ2-7; 8 bases match TRBD1. The junction had 15 bases not matched to a gene; V was cut back by 2 bases and J by 5 bases. CDR3 length: 17 residues. Germline V gene lookup returns CDR1 SGHRS and CDR2 YFSETQ. CDR3 sequence (DNA): TGCGCCAGCAGCTTCGCGCAGGGGGCGAAGTTGTGGGACGAGCAGTACTTC. This gives the protein CASSFAQGAKLWDEQYF.

This clone showed up just once. This rearrangement joins TRBV9 to TRBJ2-3; TRBD1 matches 8 bases. V gave up 3 bases and J gave up 1 base; unmatched junction bases: 10. Germline V CDR1 and CDR2: SGDLS, YYNGEE. The CDR3 extends over 17 amino acids. The CDR3 DNA sequence: TGTGCCAGCAGCGCTACCCCAGGGGGCACAGGCACAGATACGCAGTATTTT. Translation gives CASSATPGGTGTDTQYF.

The J gene is TRBJ2-1, the V gene TRBV29-1, with 11 bases lining up with TRBD2. The V and J ends lost 1 base and 7 bases, in that order; junction bases with no gene match: 6. Germline V gene data show CDR1 as SQVTM and CDR2 as ANQGSEA. The length of the CDR3 is 15 residues. CDR3 coding DNA: TGCAGCGTTGAAGGTACTAGCGGGAGATCGAATGAGCAGTTCTTC. This encodes CSVEGTSGRSNEQFF.

Regarding this clone: Other nucleotide sequences from this sample produce the same CDR3. The rearrangement joins TRBV18 to TRBJ1-2; possible D gene TRBD1, 5 bases. V was clipped by 0 bases and J by 4 bases, with 9 bases between them. The CDR3 runs 14 residues. CDR1 and CDR2 (germline): KGHSH, LQKENI. The CDR3: CASSPPTESYGYTF. The DNA of the CDR3 is TGTGCCAGCTCACCACCGACAGAATCCTATGGCTACACCTTC.

This CDR3 reads CASSPLRAGEEKLFF. CDR3 bases: TGTGCCAGCAGTCCCCTCAGGGCTGGGGAAGAAAAACTGTTTTTT. V is TRBV27 and J is TRBJ1-4; TRBD1 might be the D (5 bases). The length of the CDR3 is 15 residues. CDR1 MNHEY and CDR2 SMNVEV come from the germline V gene (reference sequence). V lost 5 bases to trimming and J lost 8 bases, with 18 bases between them.

CDR3 in DNA: TGTGCCAGCAGCTTAGGACAGGGGGCGCGAACCGGGGAGCTGTTTTTT. Translating it yields CASSLGQGARTGELFF. The chain employs TRBV5-8 and TRBJ2-2; the match to TRBD1 covers 11 bases. CDR1 is SGHTS and CDR2 is YDEGEE in the germline V gene. V gave up 2 bases and J gave up 5 bases; unmatched junction bases: 5. This CDR3 contains 16 residues.

Note on this clone: Other DNA sequences of this sample code for an identical CDR3. The chain recombines TRBV5-1 with TRBJ2-1; D uncertain. V was trimmed by 0 bases and J by 5 bases, leaving 9 bases between them. The CDR3 sequence is 14 residues long. Per germline, CDR1 SGHRS and CDR2 YFSETQ. The CDR3 region has the DNA TGCGCCAGCAGCTTGGGTGATAGCCACAATGAGCAGTTCTTC. Encoded protein: CASSLGDSHNEQFF.

This chain links TRBV5-8 with TRBJ2-5; TRBD1 matches at 8 bases. V lost 4 bases and J lost 5; bases outside the gene matches: 13. The germline CDR1 and CDR2 sequences are SGHTS and YDEGEE. CDR3 length: 16 residues. In nucleotides, the CDR3 is TGTGCCAGCAGCCGGACAGGGATTCTCAATCAGGAGACCCAGTACTTC. Translated, it gives CASSRTGILNQETQYF.

This clone was found once. The chain employs TRBV7-9 and TRBJ2-5; 10 bases fit TRBD2. The CDR3 covers 14 residues. Germline lookup yields CDR1 SEHNR and CDR2 FQNEAQ (reference sequence). The ends lost 5 bases at V and 4 bases at J; junction bases unmatched: 4. Here the CDR3 DNA reads TGTGCCAGCAGCCGCCGACTAGCGGGAGAGACCCAGTACTTC. Translated, it gives CASSRRLAGETQYF.

This clone appeared a few times. The J gene is TRBJ1-4, the V gene TRBV30; TRBD1 aligns across 9 bases. The V segment lost 5 bases and the J segment 7 bases; nucleotides outside the gene matches: 5. Germline assignment: CDR1 GTSNPN and CDR2 SVGIG (reference sequence). The CDR3 runs 13 residues. CDR3 sequence reads: CAWGQGRVEKLFF. The CDR3 nucleotides are TGTGCCTGGGGACAGGGGCGAGTTGAAAAACTGTTTTTT.

In DNA, the CDR3 is TGTGCCAGCAGCTCACCCCTTACAGGGAGCAACGATCAGCCCCAGCATTTT. Translating it yields CASSSPLTGSNDQPQHF. The V gene is TRBV28, the J gene TRBJ1-5, with D perhaps TRBD1 (6 bases). The CDR3 consists of 17 residues. V lost 6 bases and J lost 5, with 23 bases in between. Germline V gene sequence: CDR1 MDHEN, CDR2 SYDVKM.

V gene TRBV5-1 combines with J gene TRBJ1-1; D may be TRBD1 (5 bases). Per germline, CDR1 SGHRS and CDR2 YFSETQ. The CDR3 contains 14 residues. The V and J ends lost 4 bases and 5 bases respectively, with 15 bases between them. CDR3 sequence reads: CASSIASGGTEAFF. CDR3 sequence (DNA): TGCGCCAGCAGCATCGCGAGCGGGGGGACTGAAGCTTTCTTT.

This sequence joins TRBV2 and TRBJ1-1; D may be TRBD1 (6 bases). CDR1 and CDR2 from the germline V gene are SNHLY and FYNNEI. V shed 6 bases and J shed 4 bases, with 12 bases lying between them. This CDR3 spans 13 amino acids. In DNA, the CDR3 is TGTGCCAGCAGCCCGGGGGGGCTCACTGAAGCTTTCTTT. Translation gives CASSPGGLTEAFF.

This chain uses TRBV2 with TRBJ1-5; no clear D gene. From germline, CDR1 is SNHLY and CDR2 FYNNEI. The CDR3 totals 15 residues. Trimming removed 4 bases from V and 1 base from J, with 11 bases in between. The CDR3, as DNA: TGTGCCAGCAGTGCTAACAGAGACAGCAATCAGCCCCAGCATTTT. It encodes CASSANRDSNQPQHF.